This T cell receptor beta chain comes out of a study of blood T cell repertoires in COVID-19. In the study overall: Sites across the United States, Italy and Spain contributed samples from acute and convalescent COVID-19. The cDNA or gDNA used as material had been derived from T cells, B-cell-depleted T cells, or PBMCs.

Repertoires were generated with immunoSEQ multiplex PCR, while TCRdb's copy carries only in-frame clones and drops some. The repertoire has 120,000 to 150,000 clones, about 90% of them found once; the top ten carry 5.5% to 7.5%. The sample holds one count of this clone. The CDR3 loop spans 16 amino acids. Germline loops: CDR1 LGHDT, CDR2 YNNKEL (reference sequence). V was pared by 4 bases and J by 5 bases, with 7 bases of the junction left unmatched. The sequenced sample was peripheral blood. The chain is built from TRBV3-1 (or the pseudogene TRBV3-2) and TRBJ1-6, with 8 bases matching TRBD1. This sequence was found in a man older than 75 with acute or convalescent COVID-19. CDR3 sequence reads: CASSPQGADNNSPLHF. The CDR3 nucleotides are TGTGCCAGCAGCCCCCAGGGGGCTGACAATAATTCACCCCTCCACTTT.